These T cell receptor beta chains were read from a single sample in a study of identical twins. TCRdb used MiXCR to reprocess the 5' RACE reads, holding one entry per CDR3 protein. The sample gives some 1,700,000 distinct CDR3 sequences, more than 30% of which show up once; less than 0.35% is in the top ten. Sample: cord blood. These receptor sequences come from a newborn girl in good health. Each CDR3 is given with its conserved first and last residue. A D gene is named only where the DNA matches it firmly. Rows may omit the clone size; those that give it use once, few, many or a size class.

j_call clone_size d_call v_call cdr3_aa cdr3_nt
TRBJ2-1 NA TRBD2 TRBV12-3/TRBV12-4 CASSLRPPRRERSNEQFF TGTGCCAGCAGTTTACGACCCCCCCGGCGGGAGAGGAGCAATGAGCAGTTCTTC
TRBJ2-7 few TRBD2 TRBV6-5 CGTSGRVNNEQYF TGTGGGACTAGCGGGAGGGTCAACAATGAGCAGTACTTC
TRBJ2-7 NA NA TRBV3-1 CASSQVPDTRSYERYF TGTGCCAGCAGCCAAGTCCCGGACACCCGCTCCTACGAGCGGTACTTC
TRBJ1-1 NA NA TRBV14 CASSQVAGYTEAFF TGTGCCAGCAGCCAAGTGGCGGGGTACACTGAAGCTTTCTTT
TRBJ1-6 NA NA TRBV7-2 CASSLETRLGSPLHF TGTGCCAGCAGCTTAGAAACAAGGCTAGGTTCACCCCTCCACTTT
TRBJ2-4 NA TRBD2 TRBV3-1 CASSQVSTSGRAKNIQYF TGTGCCAGCAGCCAAGTATCAACTAGCGGGAGGGCCAAAAACATTCAGTACTTC
TRBJ1-1 few NA TRBV30 CAWSVRGGTEAFF TGTGCCTGGAGTGTACGGGGAGGTACTGAAGCTTTCTTT
TRBJ2-7 NA NA TRBV20-1 CSARDLFTSRDRGNEQYF TGCAGTGCTAGAGATCTGTTCACTTCTAGGGATCGAGGCAATGAGCAGTACTTC
TRBJ2-2 NA TRBD2 TRBV6-1 CASSPSTSGDHTGELFF TGTGCCAGCAGTCCATCGACTAGCGGGGATCACACCGGGGAGCTGTTTTTT
TRBJ2-1 NA NA TRBV3-1 CASSDMGGPYNEQFF TGTGCCAGCAGCGACATGGGGGGGCCCTACAATGAGCAGTTCTTC
TRBJ2-4 few TRBD2 TRBV12-3/TRBV12-4 CASGAAGQNIQYF TGTGCCAGCGGAGCAGCGGGACAAAACATTCAGTACTTC
TRBJ1-4 NA NA TRBV7-9 CASSSSGRSNEKLFF TGTGCCAGCAGCTCGTCGGGACGTAGTAATGAAAAACTGTTTTTT
TRBJ2-7 NA NA TRBV12-3/TRBV12-4 CASSFPAGSIYEQYF TGTGCCAGCAGTTTTCCCGCAGGGTCAATCTACGAGCAGTACTTC
TRBJ1-1 NA NA TRBV5-1 CASMDSNTEAFF TGCGCCAGCATGGACAGCAACACTGAAGCTTTCTTT
TRBJ1-2 NA NA TRBV20-1 CSQGGYTF TGCAGCCAAGGTGGCTACACCTTC
TRBJ2-4 NA NA TRBV15 CATSRLANEQYF TGTGCCACCAGCAGACTAGCGAATGAGCAGTACTTC
TRBJ2-7 NA NA TRBV20-1 CSARKGDRYEQYF TGCAGTGCTAGAAAGGGGGATCGGTACGAGCAGTACTTC
TRBJ2-7 NA NA TRBV5-1 CASSFRDLSYNEQYF TGCGCCAGCAGCTTCCGGGACCTGAGCTACAATGAGCAGTACTTC
TRBJ2-1 NA NA TRBV20-1 CSAKNGASEQFF TGCAGTGCTAAAAACGGAGCGAGTGAGCAGTTCTTC
TRBJ1-2 NA NA TRBV4-1 CASSQIPRDGYTF TGCGCCAGCAGCCAAATCCCCAGGGACGGCTACACCTTC
TRBJ1-1 once TRBD1 TRBV9 CASSVVTGGANTEAFF TGTGCCAGCAGCGTAGTAACAGGGGGCGCGAACACTGAAGCTTTCTTT
TRBJ1-5 NA NA TRBV6-1 CASSEGGRSNQPQHF TGTGCCAGCAGTGAAGGGGGAAGGAGCAATCAGCCCCAGCATTTT
TRBJ1-4 NA NA TRBV29-1 CSLPWGGRDEKLFF TGCAGCCTCCCCTGGGGGGGGCGGGATGAAAAACTGTTTTTT
TRBJ2-2 NA NA TRBV15 CATSRGKVNTGELFF TGTGCCACCAGCAGAGGAAAGGTTAACACCGGGGAGCTGTTTTTT
TRBJ1-1 NA NA TRBV15 CATSRHQTATEAFF TGTGCCACCAGCAGACACCAGACAGCCACTGAAGCTTTCTTT
TRBJ1-2 NA TRBD1 TRBV7-9 CASSLGTGEANYGYTF TGTGCCAGCAGCTTAGGAACAGGGGAAGCTAACTATGGCTACACCTTC
TRBJ2-5 NA TRBD2 TRBV5-4 CASSFKASGGYQETQYF TGTGCCAGCAGCTTTAAGGCGAGCGGGGGTTACCAAGAGACCCAGTACTTC
TRBJ1-4 few NA TRBV15 CATSRASNEKLFF TGTGCCACCAGCAGAGCCAGTAATGAAAAACTGTTTTTT
TRBJ2-3 few NA TRBV10-3 CAIRAEAGNTDTQYF TGTGCCATCAGGGCGGAGGCGGGGAACACAGATACGCAGTATTTT
TRBJ2-7 few TRBD2 TRBV6-5 CASSHSTSVSSYEQYF TGTGCCAGCAGTCATTCGACTAGCGTGAGCTCCTACGAGCAGTACTTC
TRBJ2-3 many NA TRBV29-1 CSVRRLVLTDTQYF TGCAGCGTTCGCCGACTAGTCCTGACAGATACGCAGTATTTT
TRBJ2-1 NA TRBD2 TRBV4-2 CASSQNSGRAFEQFF TGTGCCAGCAGCCAGAATAGCGGGAGGGCGTTCGAGCAGTTCTTC
TRBJ1-1 few NA TRBV29-1 CSVEVSRDTEAFF TGCAGCGTTGAAGTGAGCAGGGACACTGAAGCTTTCTTT
TRBJ2-5 NA NA TRBV11-1 CASSPGTGNSWLAGLQETQYF TGTGCCAGCAGTCCCGGGACAGGGAATTCCTGGCTAGCGGGACTACAAGAGACCCAGTACTTC
TRBJ1-2 few NA TRBV5-5 CASSAGTTNYGYTF TGTGCCAGCAGCGCCGGGACAACTAACTATGGCTACACCTTC
TRBJ1-5 few NA TRBV11-2 CASSLGTSGSNQPQHF TGTGCCAGCAGCCTCGGAACAAGTGGGAGCAATCAGCCCCAGCATTTT
TRBJ2-3 NA TRBD1 TRBV20-1 CSASPTGNTDTQYF TGCAGTGCTAGTCCGACAGGGAACACAGATACGCAGTATTTT
TRBJ2-7 many TRBD1 TRBV27 CASSLSFPTGGSYEQYF TGTGCCAGCAGTTTATCCTTCCCGACAGGGGGCTCGTACGAGCAGTACTTC
TRBJ2-1 few TRBD2 TRBV13 CASSLAGTSVHEQFF TGTGCCAGCAGCTTAGCAGGGACTAGCGTCCATGAGCAGTTCTTC
TRBJ2-5 few NA TRBV7-2 CASSLVESPGETQYF TGTGCCAGCAGCTTAGTTGAGTCCCCGGGGGAGACCCAGTACTTC
TRBJ1-1 NA TRBD1 TRBV27 CASSPQGQPNTEAFF TGTGCCAGCAGTCCGCAGGGACAGCCGAACACTGAAGCTTTCTTT
TRBJ1-2 few NA TRBV28 CASTSTGRGYTF TGTGCCAGCACCTCAACAGGGAGGGGCTACACCTTC
TRBJ2-4 NA TRBD2 TRBV5-5 CASSFWTSPAKNIQYF TGTGCCAGCAGCTTTTGGACTAGCCCGGCCAAAAACATTCAGTACTTC
TRBJ2-4 few TRBD2 TRBV7-9 CASSSQPGLAGHIQYF TGTGCCAGCAGCTCCCAACCGGGACTAGCGGGACACATTCAGTACTTC
TRBJ2-1 NA TRBD2 TRBV10-3 CATRRESFYNEQFF TGTGCCACCAGGCGGGAGAGCTTCTACAATGAGCAGTTCTTC
TRBJ2-7 NA TRBD2 TRBV4-1 CASSQERLAGSYNEQYF TGCGCCAGCAGCCAAGAACGACTAGCGGGGTCCTACAATGAGCAGTACTTC
TRBJ2-5 NA TRBD2 TRBV9 CASSPEASGSYNEQYF TGTGCCAGCAGCCCAGAAGCTAGCGGGAGTTACAATGAGCAGTACTTC
TRBJ2-7 NA NA TRBV20-1 CSAVAPDQQGYEQYF TGCAGTGCTGTAGCCCCGGACCAGCAGGGCTACGAGCAGTACTTC
TRBJ1-2 few NA TRBV24-1 CATSDLAGDYGYTF TGTGCCACCAGTGATTTGGCGGGGGACTATGGCTACACCTTC